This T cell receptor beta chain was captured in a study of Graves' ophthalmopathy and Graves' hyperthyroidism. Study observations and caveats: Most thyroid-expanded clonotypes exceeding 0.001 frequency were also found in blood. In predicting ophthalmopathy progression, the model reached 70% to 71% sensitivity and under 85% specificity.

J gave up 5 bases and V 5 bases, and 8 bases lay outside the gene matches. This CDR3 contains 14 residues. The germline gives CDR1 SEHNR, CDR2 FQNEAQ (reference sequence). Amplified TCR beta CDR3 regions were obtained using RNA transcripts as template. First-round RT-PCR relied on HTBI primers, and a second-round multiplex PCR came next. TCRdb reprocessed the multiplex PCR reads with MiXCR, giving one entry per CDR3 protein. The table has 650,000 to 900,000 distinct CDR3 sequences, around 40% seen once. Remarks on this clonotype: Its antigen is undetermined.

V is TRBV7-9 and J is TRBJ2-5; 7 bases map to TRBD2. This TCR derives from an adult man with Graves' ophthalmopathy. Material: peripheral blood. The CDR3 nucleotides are TGTGCCAGCAGCCCGAGGGGAGGGGTGGAGACCCAGTACTTC. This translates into CASSPRGGVETQYF.